This T cell receptor beta chain is from a study of shared clonotypes between healthy human individuals. For the study at large: Samples came from two female and three male donors aged 18 to 49. General study findings and limits: Despite large depth, rarefaction showed incomplete sorted-subset sequencing.

Sequenced by immunoSEQ multiplex PCR; TCRdb stores in-frame clones only, minus some. The sample holds under 2,000,000 clones, just under 95% seen once. This CDR3 comprises 14 residues. The V and J ends lost 4 bases and 8 bases, in that order; junction bases with no gene match: 9. Per the germline V gene, CDR1 is SGHNT and CDR2 is YYREEE (reference sequence). To note about this clone: The target antigen is unknown.

Naive CD8 populations comprised CD45RO-negative cells positively selected for CCR7, excluding terminally differentiated effector memory CD45RA+ cells. This sequence originates from a man between 18 and 35 years old in good health. Sequencing input: naive CD8+ T cells sorted from blood. The chain carries TRBV5-4 and TRBJ2-1; 7 bases line up with TRBD1. The DNA of the CDR3 is TGTGCCAGCAGCCTCAGACAGGGTCAGGATGAGCAGTTCTTC. Amino acid sequence: CASSLRQGQDEQFF.